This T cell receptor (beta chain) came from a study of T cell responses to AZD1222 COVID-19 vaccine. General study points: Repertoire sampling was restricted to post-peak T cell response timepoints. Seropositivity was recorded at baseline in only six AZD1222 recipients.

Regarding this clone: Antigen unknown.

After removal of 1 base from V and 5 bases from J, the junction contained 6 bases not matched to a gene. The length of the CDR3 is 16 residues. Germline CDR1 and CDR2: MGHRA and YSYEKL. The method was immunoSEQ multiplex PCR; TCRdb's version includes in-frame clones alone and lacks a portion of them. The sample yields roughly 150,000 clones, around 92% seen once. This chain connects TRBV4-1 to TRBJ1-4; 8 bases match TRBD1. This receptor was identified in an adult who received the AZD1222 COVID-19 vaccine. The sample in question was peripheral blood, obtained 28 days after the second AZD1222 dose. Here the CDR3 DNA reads TGCGCCAGCAGCCAAGGTCCGGGACAGGAAAATGAAAAACTGTTTTTT. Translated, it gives CASSQGPGQENEKLFF.